This entry is about one T cell receptor (beta chain). Profiled with immunoSEQ multiplex PCR; TCRdb holds only in-frame clones, not every one. The sample lists hundreds of thousands of clones, 75% to 80% occurring once. The data were obtained in a study of shared T cell receptors in the human thymus. Looked up from germline, CDR1 is MNHEY and CDR2 is SVGAGI. V dropped 6 bases and J dropped 5 bases, with 20 bases sitting between them. The CDR3 extends over 15 amino acids. These records were also assigned to another study, of human thymus T cells. As reported in that work: Obtained as resections during corrective heart surgery, the thymus tissue was then studied. Thymic TCR repertoires of unrelated people reportedly overlapped highly.

The material sequenced was thymocytes. This sequence originates from a boy younger than two with a congenital heart defect. The chain couples TRBV6-5 to TRBJ2-7; TRBD2 is a possible D gene (5 bases). In DNA, the CDR3 is TGTGCCAGCAGCCTACTCGGAGGTAGGATCGACGAGCAGTACTTC. This encodes CASSLLGGRIDEQYF.